The entry below gives a single TCR beta chain sequence along with its context. V lost 7 bases, J lost 8 bases, and 12 bases lay in between. The CDR3 is 13 amino acids. In germline, CDR1 is LGHDT, CDR2 YNNKEL (reference sequence). This specimen belongs to a study of CD8+CD57+ T cells in acquired aplastic anemia. Genomic DNA was employed as the template in profiling TCR beta VDJ and CDR3. TCRdb re-called the reads with MiXCR, one entry per CDR3 protein. The data show 150,000 to 200,000 distinct CDR3 sequences, just under 65% seen once. Sequencing was performed on sorted CD4+, CD8+, or CD8+CD57+ T cells (not recorded which) from PBMCs. The chain carries TRBV3-1 and TRBJ1-6, with a possible D match to TRBD1 (6 bases). This receptor was taken from a human donor in good health. Here the CDR3 reads CASTQTGDSPLHF. The CDR3 DNA is TGTGCCAGCACCCAGACAGGAGATTCACCCCTCCACTTT.